These 9 T cell receptor beta chains were all obtained from the same sample, sequenced in a study of CD8+ T cells in alopecia areata (dated by TCRdb to the late 2010s). Library construction relied on the immunoSEQ multiplex PCR assay. To provide template for TCR sequencing, every sample had RNA extracted and reverse transcribed into cDNA. TCRdb carries this immuneACCESS record with in-frame sequences only. Its versions omit some clonotypes, under half of them owing to an unresolved V gene in the studies checked, with the rest unexplained. Present in this sample are fewer than 250,000 clones, under 40% of which were seen just once. The ten largest clones take up around 0.48% of the sample. Explained via the paper, the treatment or condition label denotes: oral pan-JAK inhibitor, 5-10 mg twice daily. The sample in question was CD4+ T cells sorted from blood, obtained at week 34, from a patient treated with tofacitinib. Source of these receptors: a human donor with alopecia areata.

CDR3 nucleotides: TGTGCCAGCAGCGGTACCGGACTAGGATACGAGCAGTACTTC. Amino acid sequence: CASSGTGLGYEQYF. The genes are TRBV9 and TRBJ2-7, with 7 bases that match TRBD2. Germline trimming cut 3 bases from V and 4 bases from J; bases unmatched to any gene: 7. Germline V gene lookup returns CDR1 SGDLS and CDR2 YYNGEE. The CDR3 is made up of 14 amino acids.

This chain links TRBV19 with TRBJ1-2, with D possibly TRBD1 on 5 matching bases. The CDR3 consists of 14 residues. CDR1 LNHDA and CDR2 SQIVND come from the germline V gene (reference sequence). V dropped 7 bases and J dropped 1 base, with 13 bases sitting between them. The CDR3 bases are TGTGCCAGTACCTGGGGGAGGAATAACTATGGCTACACCTTC. This gives the protein CASTWGRNNYGYTF.

The J gene is TRBJ1-2, the V gene TRBV13; no firm D call. Germline V lookup: CDR1 PRHDT, CDR2 FYEKMQ (reference sequence). The V and J ends lost 4 bases and 11 bases respectively, with 20 bases between them. There are 14 residues in the CDR3. The DNA for the CDR3 is TGTGCCAGCAGCTCTCCACTCCCCGGAGGTCTTTACACCTTC. Protein sequence: CASSSPLPGGLYTF.

The rearrangement uses TRBV30 and TRBJ2-5; TRBD2 might be the D (6 bases). The germline CDR1 and CDR2 sequences are GTSNPN and SVGIG (reference sequence). The CDR3 runs to 12 residues. V was pared by 8 bases and J by 0 bases, with 10 bases between. CDR3 residues: CAVGGNQETQYF. CDR3 DNA: TGTGCCGTCGGCGGGAACCAAGAGACCCAGTACTTC.

This clone turned up a few times. The V and J genes are TRBV9 and TRBJ2-6; tentatively, D is TRBD1 (5 bases). CDR3 size: 15 residues. Germline assignment: CDR1 SGDLS and CDR2 YYNGEE. V lost 6 bases and J 0 bases, leaving 10 bases between the germline ends. In DNA form, the CDR3 reads TGTGCCAGCAACAGGCGGAGCTCTGGGGCCAACGTCCTGACTTTC. It encodes CASNRRSSGANVLTF.

The chain uses TRBV30 and TRBJ1-3; no clear D gene. Germline loops: CDR1 GTSNPN, CDR2 SVGIG (reference sequence). The CDR3 consists of 13 residues. The V end was cut by 0 bases, the J end by 3 bases, with 6 bases between. CDR3: CAWSVDLGNTIYF. The CDR3 region has the DNA TGTGCCTGGAGTGTCGATCTTGGAAACACCATATATTTT. The full variable domain, in which reference TRBV30 and TRBJ1-3 provide the parts outside the CDR3, is SQTIHQWPATLVQPVGSPLSLECTVEGTSNPNLYWYRQAAGRGLQLLFYSVGIGQISSEVPQNLSASRPQDRQFILSSKKLLLSDSGFYLCAWSVDLGNTIYFGEGSWLTVV.

The V and J genes are TRBV7-9 and TRBJ2-3; no clear D gene. V was shortened by 5 bases and J by 2 bases, with 5 bases between the two germline ends. CDR1 and CDR2 (germline): SEHNR, FQNEAQ (reference sequence). The length of the CDR3 is 12 residues. DNA for the CDR3: TGTGCCAGCAGCACCGACACAGATACGCAGTATTTT. It codes for CASSTDTDTQYF. The full variable domain, in which reference TRBV7-9 and TRBJ2-3 provide the parts outside the CDR3, is DTGVSQNPRHKITKRGQNVTFRCDPISEHNRLYWYRQTLGQGPEFLTYFQNEAQLEKSRLLSDRFSAERPKGSFSTLEIQRTEQGDSAMYLCASSTDTDTQYFGPGTRLTVL.

This clone turned up a few times. The V gene is TRBV19, the J gene TRBJ1-2; 7 bases match TRBD1. J lost 4 bases, V lost 4 bases, and 9 bases had no gene match. CDR1 and CDR2 from the germline V gene are LNHDA and SQIVND (reference sequence). This CDR3 comprises 15 residues. In nucleotides, the CDR3 is TGTGCCAGTAGTACGAATCATCGGGACAGCTATGGCTACACCTTC. It is translated as CASSTNHRDSYGYTF.

This clone has just a few counts. CDR3 nucleotide sequence: TGTGCCAGTAGTCTTGGACAGGGCGGCACTGAAGCTTTCTTT. This encodes CASSLGQGGTEAFF. The chain carries TRBV19 and TRBJ1-1; 8 bases line up with TRBD1. The ends lost 5 bases at V and 4 bases at J; junction bases unmatched: 6. CDR3 length: 14 amino acids. Germline V gene sequence: CDR1 LNHDA, CDR2 SQIVND (reference sequence). The complete variable domain, with remaining parts taken from reference TRBV19 and TRBJ1-1, reads DGGITQSPKYLFRKEGQNVTLSCEQNLNHDAMYWYRQDPGQGLRLIYYSQIVNDFQKGDIAEGYSVSREKKESFPLTVTSAQKNPTAFYLCASSLGQGGTEAFFGQGTRLTVV.